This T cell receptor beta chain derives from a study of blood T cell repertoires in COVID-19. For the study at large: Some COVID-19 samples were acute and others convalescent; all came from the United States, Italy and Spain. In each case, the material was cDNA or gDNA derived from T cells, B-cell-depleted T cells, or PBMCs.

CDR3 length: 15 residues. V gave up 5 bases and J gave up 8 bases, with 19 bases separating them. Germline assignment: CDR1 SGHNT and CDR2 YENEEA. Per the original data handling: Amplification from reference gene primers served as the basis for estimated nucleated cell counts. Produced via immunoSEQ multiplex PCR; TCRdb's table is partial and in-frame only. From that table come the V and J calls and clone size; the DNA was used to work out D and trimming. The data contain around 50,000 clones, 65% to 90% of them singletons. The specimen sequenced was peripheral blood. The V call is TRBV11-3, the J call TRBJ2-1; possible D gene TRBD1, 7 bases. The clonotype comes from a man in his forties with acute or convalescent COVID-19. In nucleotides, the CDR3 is TGTGCCAGCAGCCCCCAGGGGGGTGGGTATTATGAGCAGTTCTTC. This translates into CASSPQGGGYYEQFF.